Listed below are T cell receptor beta chains from one sample, sequenced in a study of T cell repertoires in cytomegalovirus infection. Their recognized antigens are unknown. TCRdb recomputed calls from the reads with MiXCR, one row per CDR3 protein. The data show 450,000 to 600,000 distinct CDR3 sequences, roughly a third seen once. The source material was cultured PBMCs, sampled from culture after CMV antigen stimulation. The receptors here all came from a human donor in good health (CMV status not recorded). Some clones in this sample may be carry-over from other donors' samples. Each CDR3 is given with its conserved first and last residue. The order of the fields is V gene, CDR3 protein.

TRBV6-6 | CASRERERYNEQFF
TRBV7-6 | CASSFDRDGTEAFF
TRBV7-2 | CASSFRRLASSYEQYF
TRBV4-2 | CASSYTGLARNEQFF
TRBV7-6 | CASSSRTGPPSGANVLTF
TRBV24-1 | CALQGRRVPSSYEQYF
TRBV19 | CASRMTRGTGSGNTIYF
TRBV10-3 | CAMGLAGTDTQYF
TRBV7-2 | CASSLSGLPYNEQFF
TRBV4-1 | CASSLLSASGGPYEQYF
TRBV20-1 | CSARSRGPGANVLTF
TRBV28 | CASKGPPGQGLVTNTEAFF
TRBV6-1 | CASSRRGDRVREQYF
TRBV7-8 | CASSLQLGGSYEQYF
TRBV6-2/TRBV6-3 | CASSSTRRVLFSYEQYF
TRBV5-4 | CASSLDEMYGYTF
TRBV29-1 | CSVEDWTGEGEKLFF
TRBV2 | CASSERQAINEQFF
TRBV24-1 | CATSDLTMEGYTF
TRBV18 | CASSLDVGFASGNTIYF
TRBV6-2/TRBV6-3 | CASRQTLNSGELFF
TRBV6-5 | CASSYLGQGADTQYF
TRBV7-3 | CASSLGEFTEAFF
TRBV12-3/TRBV12-4 | CASSLAVSGNTIYF
TRBV28 | CASGREGARGTEAFF
TRBV5-4 | CASTTGTSGYNEQFF
TRBV7-2 | CASSSRVAGGPQNEQFF
TRBV7-2 | CASSSYRGPLEETQYF
TRBV28 | CASSLGRGHNQETQYF
TRBV7-2 | CASSSQADTQYF
TRBV12-3/TRBV12-4 | CASSDLTGSFSNEQFF
TRBV7-9 | CASSAPGANQPQHF
TRBV27 | CASSFWGAGTEAFF
TRBV20-1 | CSARWDGSKNIQYF
TRBV7-6 | CASSPGLADKDTQYF
TRBV6-2/TRBV6-3 | CASGLPTSGQETQYF
TRBV19 | CASSGGGTTQETQYF
TRBV7-2 | CASSLEVAPLHF
TRBV23-1 | CASSQSLTGRGLSGANVLTF
TRBV7-2 | CASSRSRTGGNEKLFF
TRBV7-2 | CASSLFGENTGELFF
TRBV7-9 | CASSLTGRNQPQHF
TRBV5-4 | CASSLAGQGTDVQFF
TRBV7-3 | CASSHAVIVGEHQQFF
TRBV30 | CAWSVLAGGTDTQYF
TRBV4-1 | CASSQDVTGTPPDYGYTF
TRBV5-1 | CASSQLAGVAGELFF
TRBV12-3/TRBV12-4 | CASSSRPGTAINTGELFF